A single sample is the source of the 4 T cell receptor beta chains below, sequenced in a study of CD8 T cells in Susac syndrome. Random hexamers were used to reverse transcribe an amount of roughly 0.45 to 1 ug RNA. TCRdb itself ran the immunoSEQ multiplex PCR reads through MiXCR, one entry per CDR3 protein. The sample yields under 200,000 distinct CDR3 sequences, more than 90% seen once. Material for sequencing was CD4+ T cells from PBMCs. The receptor set was obtained from a human donor in good health.

Here the CDR3 DNA reads TGTGCTAGTGGTTTGATCCTTAGCGGGGGGGCAAACGAGCAGTACTTC. Its protein is CASGLILSGGANEQYF. The V and J genes are TRBV12-5 and TRBJ2-7; the match to TRBD2 covers 11 bases. The CDR3 is 16 residues long. V dropped 2 bases and J dropped 5; count of bases not matched to a gene: 8. Germline assignment: CDR1 LGHNT and CDR2 FRNRAP.

The rearrangement uses TRBV19 and TRBJ1-1; D not resolved. V was pared by 5 bases and J by 8 bases, with 15 bases between. Germline V CDR1 and CDR2: LNHDA, SQIVND (reference sequence). This CDR3 is 13 amino acids long. DNA for the CDR3: TGTGCCAGTAGTGCTCAAGGACGCGAGGAAGCTTTCTTT. This gives the protein CASSAQGREEAFF.

The gene calls are TRBV6-5 and TRBJ1-4; D ambiguous. Germline loops: CDR1 MNHEY, CDR2 SVGAGI. V lost 0 bases and J 0 bases, leaving 2 bases between the germline ends. This CDR3 is 14 amino acids long. The CDR3 reads CASSYSPTNEKLFF. Here the CDR3 DNA reads TGTGCCAGCAGTTACTCCCCAACTAATGAAAAACTGTTTTTT.

The chain combines TRBV12-3 or TRBV12-4 with TRBJ2-1; possibly TRBD1 or TRBD2 for D (6 bases each). The V and J ends lost 4 bases and 15 bases respectively, with 28 bases between them. The CDR3 covers 16 residues. The CDR3 sequence: CASSSPLNRGPTRPFF. CDR3 nucleotide sequence: TGTGCCAGCAGTTCCCCCCTAAATCGGGGGCCTACGCGGCCGTTCTTC.